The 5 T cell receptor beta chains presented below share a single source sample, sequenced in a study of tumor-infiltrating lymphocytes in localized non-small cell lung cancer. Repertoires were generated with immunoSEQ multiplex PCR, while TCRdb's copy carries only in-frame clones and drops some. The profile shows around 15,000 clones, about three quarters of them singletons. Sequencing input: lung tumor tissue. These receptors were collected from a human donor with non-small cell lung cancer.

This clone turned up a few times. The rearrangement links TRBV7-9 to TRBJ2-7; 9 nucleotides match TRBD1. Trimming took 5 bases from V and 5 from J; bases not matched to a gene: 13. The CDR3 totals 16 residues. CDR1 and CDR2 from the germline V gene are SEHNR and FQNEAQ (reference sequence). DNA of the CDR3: TGTGCCAGCAGCCACCCTCCCGGGACAGGGTGGGACGAGCAGTACTTC. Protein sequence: CASSHPPGTGWDEQYF.

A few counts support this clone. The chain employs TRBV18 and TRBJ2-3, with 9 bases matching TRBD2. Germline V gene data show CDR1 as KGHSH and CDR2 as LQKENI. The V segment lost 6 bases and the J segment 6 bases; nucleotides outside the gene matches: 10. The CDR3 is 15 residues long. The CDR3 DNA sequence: TGTGCCAGCTCTCTAGGACCTAGCGGGATGGATACGCAGTATTTT. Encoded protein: CASSLGPSGMDTQYF.

The CDR3 here is CSVARVSGELFF. The CDR3 DNA reads as TGCAGCGTTGCCCGGGTCAGCGGGGAGCTGTTTTTT. J is TRBJ2-2 and V is TRBV29-1; D is unresolved. Germline V gene data show CDR1 as SQVTM and CDR2 as ANQGSEA. V lost 4 bases, J lost 7 bases, and 10 bases lay in between. CDR3 length: 12 residues.

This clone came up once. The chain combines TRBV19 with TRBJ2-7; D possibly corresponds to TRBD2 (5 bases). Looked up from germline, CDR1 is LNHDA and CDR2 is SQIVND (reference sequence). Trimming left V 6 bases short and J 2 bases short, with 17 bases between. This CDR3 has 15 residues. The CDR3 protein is CASRGFGNTAYEQYF. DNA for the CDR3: TGTGCCAGTAGAGGTTTCGGGAATACGGCCTACGAGCAGTACTTC.

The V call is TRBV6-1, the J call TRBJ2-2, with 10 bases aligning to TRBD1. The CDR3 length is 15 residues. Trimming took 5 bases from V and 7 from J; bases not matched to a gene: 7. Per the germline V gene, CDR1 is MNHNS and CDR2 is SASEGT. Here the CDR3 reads CASSPGTGVIGELFF. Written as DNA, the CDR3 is TGTGCCAGCAGTCCCGGGACAGGGGTAATCGGGGAGCTGTTTTTT.